This passage covers 31 T cell receptor beta chains from one sample sequenced in a study of identical twins. TCRdb fed the 5' RACE reads into MiXCR, producing one record per CDR3 protein. The repertoire consists of around 680,000 distinct CDR3 sequences, with over 8.5% occurring once and the leading ten covering 0.75% to 1%. These data also featured in a second study, about yellow fever vaccine responses in identical twins.

Sample: PBMCs. These receptors came from a woman under 30 in good health.

The CDR3 loop is CAISERTTTYEQYF. Written as DNA, the CDR3 is TGTGCCATCAGTGAGAGAACAACTACCTACGAGCAGTACTTC. This chain links TRBV10-3 with TRBJ2-7, with no clear D. CDR1 and CDR2 from the germline V gene are ENHRY and SYGVKD. Trimming removed 2 bases from V and 2 bases from J, with 10 bases in between. The CDR3 consists of 14 residues.

The CDR3 spells CATSLSSYNEQFF. The CDR3 nucleotides read TGTGCCACCAGTCTTTCCAGCTACAATGAGCAGTTCTTC. The chain links TRBV24-1 to TRBJ2-1, with no clear D. Looked up from germline, CDR1 is KGHDR and CDR2 is SFDVKD. Trimming cost V 6 bases and J 3 bases, with 8 bases left between them. The CDR3 consists of 13 residues.

This clonotype has a count of ten or more. V usage is TRBV7-8 and J usage is TRBJ2-2; D remains ambiguous. Per germline, CDR1 SGHVS and CDR2 FQNEAQ. V lost 0 bases, J lost 0 bases, and 8 bases lay in between. This CDR3 is 16 amino acids long. The CDR3 DNA follows: TGTGCCAGCAGCTTAGCCGACGGAACGAACACCGGGGAGCTGTTTTTT. It specifies CASSLADGTNTGELFF.

This clonotype has a handful of counts. The chain couples TRBV7-3 to TRBJ1-2; 11 bases are shared with TRBD1. V shed 2 bases, J shed 4 bases, and the junction held 3 bases outside the gene matches. CDR1 and CDR2 (germline): SGHTA, FQGTGA. The length of the CDR3 is 15 residues. This CDR3 reads CASSLSGTGGYGYTF. DNA for the CDR3: TGTGCCAGCAGCTTATCCGGGACAGGGGGCTATGGCTACACCTTC.

This clonotype has a count of ten or more. The V gene is TRBV12-3 or TRBV12-4, the J gene TRBJ1-5; 9 bases line up with TRBD1. The CDR3 sequence is 15 residues long. J gave up 7 bases and V 1 base, and 5 bases lay outside the gene matches. The CDR3 DNA reads as TGTGCCAGCAGTTTAGTGACAGGGGGTGAACAGCCCCAGCATTTT. It codes for CASSLVTGGEQPQHF.

This clonotype was counted between two and nine times. The genes are TRBV10-3 and TRBJ2-3; 8 bases line up with TRBD2. Germline assignment: CDR1 ENHRY and CDR2 SYGVKD. V gave up 7 bases and J gave up 0 bases; unmatched junction bases: 12. The CDR3 spans 17 residues. The CDR3 DNA is TGTGCCATCACGTCCGTAACTAGCGGAGGAAGCACAGATACGCAGTATTTT. Amino acid sequence: CAITSVTSGGSTDTQYF.

V is TRBV10-1 and J is TRBJ1-2; D remains ambiguous. Trimming left V 4 bases short and J 4 bases short, with 10 bases between. Germline CDR1 and CDR2: WNHNN and SYGVQD (reference sequence). This CDR3 region has 13 residues. CDR3 DNA: TGCGCCAGCAGTGCGGCAGAACCCTATGGCTACACCTTC. This codes for CASSAAEPYGYTF.

This clonotype was seen repeatedly, ten times or more. The V and J genes are TRBV5-1 and TRBJ2-2; weak D call: TRBD1 (6 bases). The CDR3 sequence is 14 residues long. Germline CDR1 and CDR2: SGHRS and YFSETQ. V was shortened by 4 bases and J by 7 bases, with 14 bases between the two germline ends. This CDR3 is CASSVQGRGGELFF. As DNA, the CDR3 is TGCGCCAGCAGCGTCCAGGGGAGAGGCGGGGAGCTGTTTTTT.

At least ten counts were recorded for this clonotype. CDR3 DNA: TGCAGCGTTGATTCTGGGAACTATGGCTACACCTTC. The encoded protein is CSVDSGNYGYTF. The rearrangement joins TRBV29-1 to TRBJ1-2, with D uncertain. Germline loops: CDR1 SQVTM, CDR2 ANQGSEA. V was trimmed by 3 bases and J by 2 bases, leaving 7 bases between them. The CDR3 contains 12 residues. Combining the CDR3 with reference TRBV29-1 and TRBJ1-2 gives the whole variable domain SAVISQKPSRDICQRGTSLTIQCQVDSQVTMMFWYRQQPGQSLTLIATANQGSEATYESGFVIDKFPISRPNLTFSTLTVSNMSPEDSSIYLCSVDSGNYGYTFGSGTRLTVV.

The chain combines TRBV15 with TRBJ2-5; maybe TRBD1 (7 bases). The germline V gene has CDR1 LNHNV and CDR2 YYDKDF (reference sequence). The germline V and J ends were trimmed by 0 bases and 2 bases, with 16 bases remaining between them. This CDR3 comprises 17 residues. CDR3 amino acids: CATSRDSISGGQETQYF. In nucleotides, the CDR3 is TGTGCCACCAGCAGAGACTCCATATCAGGGGGGCAAGAGACCCAGTACTTC. Together with reference TRBV15 and TRBJ2-5, the CDR3 gives the full variable domain: DAMVIQNPRYQVTQFGKPVTLSCSQTLNHNVMYWYQQKSSQAPKLLFHYYDKDFNNEADTPDNFQSRRPNTSFCFLDIRSPGLGDTAMYLCATSRDSISGGQETQYFGPGTRLLVL.

The genes are TRBV24-1 and TRBJ2-1; D is ambiguous. The germline V gene encodes CDR1 KGHDR and CDR2 SFDVKD. The CDR3 is 12 residues long. V was trimmed by 3 bases and J by 10 bases, leaving 9 bases between them. The DNA of the CDR3 is TGTGCCACCAGTGATCAGCCTGGGGAGCAGTTCTTC. This codes for CATSDQPGEQFF.

This clonotype was seen a handful of times. This sequence joins TRBV2 and TRBJ2-5; D is perhaps TRBD2 (5 bases). With 6 bases removed from V and 5 bases from J, the gap between germline ends came to 19 bases. Per germline, CDR1 SNHLY and CDR2 FYNNEI. The CDR3 spans 15 residues. CDR3 sequence reads: CASSGNANPGETQYF. The CDR3 bases are TGTGCCAGCAGCGGGAATGCTAACCCTGGGGAGACCCAGTACTTC.

This clonotype has a count of ten or more. The V gene is TRBV6-5, the J gene TRBJ1-1; 7 bases are shared with TRBD1. V lost 6 bases and J lost 10; bases outside the gene matches: 5. The V gene's germline CDR1 is MNHEY and CDR2 SVGAGI. This CDR3 region has 11 residues. CDR3 nucleotide sequence: TGTGCCAGCAGGGCCACAGGGGCAGCTTTCTTT. Translating gives CASRATGAAFF.

V and J are TRBV11-3 and TRBJ2-1, with TRBD2 matching 9 bases. The CDR3 consists of 16 residues. Germline loops: CDR1 SGHNT, CDR2 YENEEA. Trimming at V came to 2 bases and at J to 6 bases, leaving 8 bases not matched to a gene. CDR3 amino acids: CASSLRQAGGGNEQFF. Here the CDR3 DNA reads TGTGCCAGCAGCTTAAGACAAGCGGGAGGAGGCAATGAGCAGTTCTTC.

This clonotype was seen a handful of times. The V call is TRBV6-1, the J call TRBJ2-7, with D unresolved. The CDR3 has 14 amino acids. CDR1 and CDR2 (germline): MNHNS, SASEGT. The V end was cut by 5 bases, the J end by 2 bases, with 13 bases between. In DNA form, the CDR3 reads TGTGCCAGCAGTACGACACCCAGCCCCTACGAGCAGTACTTC. This encodes CASSTTPSPYEQYF.

The genes are TRBV4-2 and TRBJ2-2; 15 bases fit TRBD2. CDR1 and CDR2 (germline): LGHNA, YNFKEQ. J lost 2 bases, V lost 4 bases, and 5 bases had no gene match. CDR3 length: 18 residues. Here the CDR3 reads CASSPGLAGGSNTGELFF. The CDR3 DNA sequence: TGTGCCAGCAGCCCGGGACTAGCGGGGGGCTCCAACACCGGGGAGCTGTTTTTT.

This clonotype was observed many times. This chain joins TRBV5-1 and TRBJ2-1; D gene ambiguous. The CDR3 has 13 residues. The V and J ends lost 6 bases and 5 bases respectively, with 12 bases between them. Germline V gene sequence: CDR1 SGHRS, CDR2 YFSETQ. The CDR3 spells CASTPRPDNEQFF. In DNA, the CDR3 is TGCGCCAGCACCCCAAGGCCGGACAATGAGCAGTTCTTC.

This clonotype was observed a handful of times. V usage is TRBV12-3 or TRBV12-4 and J usage is TRBJ2-2, with 8 bases identical to TRBD2. The trim removed 5 bases at V and 5 bases at J, leaving 13 bases unmatched. The CDR3 has 17 residues. Here the CDR3 reads CASSPLRASGSTGELFF. As DNA, the CDR3 is TGTGCCAGCAGTCCCCTTAGGGCTAGCGGGTCTACCGGGGAGCTGTTTTTT.

This clonotype was seen more than once but under ten times. The chain joins TRBV4-3 to TRBJ2-7, with 8 bases aligning to TRBD1. Germline V CDR1 and CDR2: LGHNA, YSLEER. The CDR3 is made up of 15 amino acids. The V segment lost 5 bases and the J segment 3 bases; nucleotides outside the gene matches: 9. CDR3 sequence: CASSGGQELLYEQYF. CDR3 in DNA: TGCGCCAGCAGCGGGGGACAGGAGCTCCTCTACGAGCAGTACTTC.

This clonotype was seen a handful of times. The V call is TRBV28, the J call TRBJ2-7; D may be TRBD2 (6 bases). Germline values: CDR1 MDHEN, CDR2 SYDVKM. This CDR3 is 14 amino acids long. V was clipped by 4 bases and J by 3 bases, with 13 bases between them. The CDR3 coding sequence is TGTGCCAGCAGTTGGGGCGGGGCTGGCTACGAGCAGTACTTC. Amino acid sequence: CASSWGGAGYEQYF.

This clonotype was detected ten times or more. The chain combines TRBV11-2 with TRBJ1-4, with D possibly being TRBD1 (5 bases). The CDR3 is 14 residues long. V lost 5 bases to trimming and J lost 2 bases, with 9 bases between them. Germline lookup yields CDR1 SGHAT and CDR2 FQNNGV. CDR3 nucleotides: TGTGCCAGCAGCCGGGACTTTACTAATGAAAAACTGTTTTTT. This encodes CASSRDFTNEKLFF. The full variable domain, completed using reference TRBV11-2 and TRBJ1-4, is EAGVAQSPRYKIIEKRQSVAFWCNPISGHATLYWYQQILGQGPKLLIQFQNNGVVDDSQLPKDRFSAERLKGVDSTLKIQPAKLEDSAVYLCASSRDFTNEKLFFGSGTQLSVL.

This clonotype was detected many times. CDR3 residues: CSVRDYNTGELFF. DNA for the CDR3: TGCAGCGTCCGGGACTACAACACCGGGGAGCTGTTTTTT. The J gene is TRBJ2-2, the V gene TRBV29-1, with 7 bases aligning to TRBD2. Germline assignment: CDR1 SQVTM and CDR2 ANQGSEA. J lost 2 bases, V lost 6 bases, and 3 bases had no gene match. The CDR3 is 13 amino acids.

This clonotype was found a few times. The chain has TRBV6-2 or TRBV6-3 and TRBJ2-5; 9 nucleotides agree with TRBD1. CDR3 size: 17 residues. The germline V gene encodes CDR1 MNHEY and CDR2 SVGEGT. The V and J ends lost 3 bases and 3 bases, in that order; junction bases with no gene match: 11. The CDR3 DNA reads as TGTGCCAGCAGTTATAGGGTACTCACAGGGGGCGAAGAGACCCAGTACTTC. The encoded protein is CASSYRVLTGGEETQYF.

This clonotype was picked up a small number of times. The chain combines TRBV24-1 with TRBJ2-3; D may match TRBD1 or TRBD2 (5 bases each). Deletions cut 4 bases from V and 2 bases from J, with 15 bases between. The CDR3 is made up of 16 amino acids. Germline CDR1 reads KGHDR; CDR2 reads SFDVKD. CDR3: CATSDPQGGYTDTQYF. The DNA of the CDR3 is TGTGCCACCAGTGACCCTCAGGGCGGGTACACAGATACGCAGTATTTT.

This clonotype showed up just a few times. V usage is TRBV6-2 or TRBV6-3 and J usage is TRBJ2-3; 8 positions match TRBD2. Trimming took 8 bases from V and 0 from J; bases not matched to a gene: 4. CDR3 size: 14 residues. CDR1 is MNHEY and CDR2 is SVGEGT in the germline V gene. The chain's CDR3 is CASELAESTDTQYF. The DNA for the CDR3 is TGTGCCAGCGAACTAGCGGAGAGCACAGATACGCAGTATTTT.

This clonotype was observed many times. The CDR3 region has the DNA TGTGCCAGCAGTGCCGGGACCCCGGCTGAAGCTTCCTACGAGCAGTACTTC. Translation gives CASSAGTPAEASYEQYF. This chain uses TRBV28 with TRBJ2-7; D is perhaps TRBD1 or TRBD2 (5 bases each). Per the germline V gene, CDR1 is MDHEN and CDR2 is SYDVKM. The CDR3 runs 17 residues. Trimming took 5 bases from V and 1 from J, leaving 21 bases between them.

The rearrangement uses TRBV6-2 or TRBV6-3 and TRBJ1-2; D gene uncertain. From germline, CDR1 is MNHEY and CDR2 SVGEGT. CDR3 length: 14 amino acids. Trimming took 2 bases from V and 0 from J, leaving 7 bases between them. The CDR3 region is CASSYREPNYGYTF. CDR3 nucleotide sequence: TGTGCCAGCAGTTACCGGGAGCCTAACTATGGCTACACCTTC.

This clonotype was seen at least ten times. V gene TRBV12-3 or TRBV12-4 combines with J gene TRBJ1-3, with TRBD1 matching over 12 bases. J lost 9 bases, V lost 6 bases, and 15 bases had no gene match. CDR3 length equals 17 residues. CDR3 amino acids: CASSGHGTGGSLGTIYF. CDR3 coding DNA: TGTGCCAGCAGCGGGCACGGGACAGGGGGCTCCCTAGGCACCATATATTTT.

This chain uses TRBV29-1 with TRBJ1-2, with D tentatively TRBD1 (5 bases). Trimming stripped 3 bases from V and 2 bases from J, with 10 bases between. The V gene's germline CDR1 is SQVTM and CDR2 ANQGSEA. The CDR3 covers 13 residues. The DNA for the CDR3 is TGCAGCGTTGATGCGGGGACGAACTATGGCTACACCTTC. It specifies CSVDAGTNYGYTF.

As for this clonotype: One end of the junction does not line up with germline, which may come from a read error. The V and J genes are TRBV29-1 and TRBJ2-1, with a weak D call TRBD2 (6 bases). The CDR3 loop spans 14 amino acids. Germline lookup yields CDR1 SQVTM and CDR2 ANQGSEA. CDR3 bases: TGCAGCGGTGAATCGGGAGCTCGGTACAATGAGCAGTTCTTC. Encoded protein: CSGESGARYNEQFF.

The chain combines TRBV2 with TRBJ2-6; TRBD1 agrees at 8 bases. The CDR3 has 16 amino acids. Germline CDR1 reads SNHLY; CDR2 reads FYNNEI. V dropped 3 bases and J dropped 4; count of bases not matched to a gene: 5. The CDR3 here is CASSDFRGQGANVLTF. As DNA, the CDR3 is TGTGCCAGCAGTGATTTCAGGGGGCAAGGGGCCAACGTCCTGACTTTC.